The 18 T cell receptor beta chains listed next were all sequenced from one sample in a study of blood T cell repertoires in COVID-19. Libraries were prepared by immunoSEQ multiplex PCR; TCRdb keeps only in-frame clonotypes and omits some of them. The sample consists of roughly 220,000 clones, around four fifths of them appearing once. The source material was peripheral blood. The receptor set was obtained from an older woman who had recovered from COVID-19.

CDR3 in DNA: TGTGCCAGCAGCCAATCTGGAGGGGTGGTCATTCAGTACTTC. Translating it yields CASSQSGGVVIQYF. The chain employs TRBV16 and TRBJ2-4; perhaps TRBD2 as D (6 bases). CDR3 length equals 14 residues. V shed 0 bases and J shed 9 bases, with 12 bases lying between them. CDR1 KGHSY and CDR2 FQNENV come from the germline V gene.

The CDR3 DNA follows: TGTGCCAGCAGACAGCAGGGGGCCTATGAGCAGTTCTTC. Protein sequence: CASRQQGAYEQFF. The chain recombines TRBV27 with TRBJ2-1; TRBD1 matches 8 bases. The J segment lost 8 bases and the V segment lost 6 bases, leaving 6 bases of the junction unmatched. The CDR3 sequence is 13 residues long. Looked up from germline, CDR1 is MNHEY and CDR2 is SMNVEV (reference sequence).

The gene calls are TRBV14 and TRBJ1-1; a possible D gene is TRBD1 (5 bases). Germline lookup yields CDR1 SGHDN and CDR2 FVKESK. The CDR3 is made up of 15 amino acids. V lost 9 bases and J 0 bases, leaving 17 bases between the germline ends. The CDR3 DNA sequence: TGTGCCAGAGTCCTAGTGGCAGGGTTGAACACTGAAGCTTTCTTT. It specifies CARVLVAGLNTEAFF.

V is TRBV5-1 and J is TRBJ1-6; the match to TRBD1 covers 7 bases. The CDR3 is made up of 16 amino acids. The V segment lost 4 bases and the J segment 5 bases; nucleotides outside the gene matches: 9. The germline gives CDR1 SGHRS, CDR2 YFSETQ. The chain's CDR3 is CASSPVGQVNNSPLHF. CDR3 sequence (DNA): TGCGCCAGCAGCCCGGTAGGACAGGTGAATAATTCACCCCTCCACTTT. The full variable domain, completed using reference TRBV5-1 and TRBJ1-6, is KAGVTQTPRYLIKTRGQQVTLSCSPISGHRSVSWYQQTPGQGLQFLFEYFSETQRNKGNFPGRFSGRQFSNSRSEMNVSTLELGDSALYLCASSPVGQVNNSPLHFGNGTRLTVT.

The V call is TRBV19, the J call TRBJ1-5, with D possibly TRBD1 on 6 matching bases. V lost 3 bases and J 0 bases, leaving 9 bases between the germline ends. Germline lookup yields CDR1 LNHDA and CDR2 SQIVND (reference sequence). This CDR3 contains 15 residues. CDR3 residues: CASSIGTHSNQPQHF. The DNA of the CDR3 is TGTGCCAGTAGTATCGGGACACATAGCAATCAGCCCCAGCATTTT. Using reference TRBV19 and TRBJ1-5 for the parts outside the CDR3, the full variable domain is DGGITQSPKYLFRKEGQNVTLSCEQNLNHDAMYWYRQDPGQGLRLIYYSQIVNDFQKGDIAEGYSVSREKKESFPLTVTSAQKNPTAFYLCASSIGTHSNQPQHFGDGTRLSIL.

The chain links TRBV7-9 to TRBJ2-1; 7 nucleotides line up with TRBD2. Germline trimming cut 2 bases from V and 7 bases from J; bases unmatched to any gene: 8. The V gene's germline CDR1 is SEHNR and CDR2 FQNEAQ (reference sequence). The CDR3 has 15 residues. The CDR3 DNA is TGTGCCAGCAGCTTAATGGCGGGGGAAAGAAATGAGCAGTTCTTC. Protein product: CASSLMAGERNEQFF.

The rearrangement uses TRBV9 and TRBJ2-3; 15 nucleotides align to TRBD2. This CDR3 is 18 amino acids long. The germline CDR1 and CDR2 sequences are SGDLS and YYNGEE. J lost 2 bases, V lost 3 bases, and 7 bases had no gene match. The CDR3: CASSDRTSGGDITDTQYF. The DNA for the CDR3 is TGTGCCAGCAGCGACCGGACTAGCGGGGGGGATATCACAGATACGCAGTATTTT.

V usage is TRBV2 and J usage is TRBJ1-2; D gene uncertain. Germline V CDR1 and CDR2: SNHLY, FYNNEI. The length of the CDR3 is 14 residues. With 1 base removed from V and 3 bases from J, the gap between germline ends came to 9 bases. CDR3 nucleotide sequence: TGTGCCAGCAGTGAAGGTCAGGTCTACTATGGCTACACCTTC. This translates into CASSEGQVYYGYTF.

This clone has a single count. The V gene is TRBV7-8, the J gene TRBJ2-7; 9 bases match TRBD1. Germline V gene lookup returns CDR1 SGHVS and CDR2 FQNEAQ. V was clipped by 5 bases and J by 4 bases; unmatched bases: 9. This CDR3 has 15 amino acids. This chain's CDR3 is CASSQTGTGLYEQYF. The CDR3 DNA is TGTGCCAGCAGCCAGACCGGGACAGGGCTTTACGAGCAGTACTTC.

The genes are TRBV15 and TRBJ1-2; D remains unclear. Germline CDR1 LNHNV, CDR2 YYDKDF (reference sequence). The CDR3 totals 16 residues. V was shortened by 1 base and J by 0 bases, with 12 bases between the two germline ends. The CDR3 nucleotides are TGTGCCACCAGCAGAGCCCCGGGTTCTTCTAACTATGGCTACACCTTC. The encoded protein is CATSRAPGSSNYGYTF.

This rearrangement joins TRBV5-6 to TRBJ1-3; tentatively, D is TRBD1 (6 bases). The length of the CDR3 is 17 residues. Germline V lookup: CDR1 SGHDT, CDR2 YYEEEE. Trimming left V 3 bases short and J 2 bases short, with 18 bases between. CDR3 coding DNA: TGTGCCAGCAGCTCGTTTAACAGGGCCGACACTGGAAACACCATATATTTT. Protein: CASSSFNRADTGNTIYF.

The chain employs TRBV18 and TRBJ2-7; 7 nucleotides line up with TRBD1. V lost 4 bases and J lost 2; bases outside the gene matches: 5. The CDR3 is 14 amino acids. The V gene's germline CDR1 is KGHSH and CDR2 LQKENI. CDR3 sequence: CASSLGTETYEQYF. The CDR3 bases are TGTGCCAGCTCACTTGGGACAGAGACCTACGAGCAGTACTTC.

The rearrangement joins TRBV15 to TRBJ2-5, with TRBD2 identical over 9 bases. After removal of 5 bases from V and 5 bases from J, the junction contained 12 bases not matched to a gene. The CDR3 sequence is 16 residues long. In germline, CDR1 is LNHNV, CDR2 YYDKDF (reference sequence). CDR3 bases: TGTGCCACCAGCCCTCGAGGTAGCGGGGGTTGGGAGACCCAGTACTTC. Translating it yields CATSPRGSGGWETQYF.

V gene TRBV27 combines with J gene TRBJ1-2; a possible D gene is TRBD1 (6 bases). The CDR3 is made up of 15 amino acids. Trimming removed 0 bases at V and 7 bases at J, with 15 bases between. The germline V gene encodes CDR1 MNHEY and CDR2 SMNVEV (reference sequence). Written as DNA, the CDR3 is TGTGCCAGCAGTTTATCCACGGGACACTCAGCTGGCTACACCTTC. The encoded protein is CASSLSTGHSAGYTF.

In this sample, this clone turned up once. The V call is TRBV7-9, the J call TRBJ1-6; a possible D gene is TRBD1 (5 bases). The length of the CDR3 is 14 residues. The germline V gene has CDR1 SEHNR and CDR2 FQNEAQ (reference sequence). Trimming cost V 3 bases and J 7 bases, with 10 bases left between them. The CDR3 coding sequence is TGTGCCAGCAGCTTGGGGGGAGGAAATTCACCCCTCCACTTT. This codes for CASSLGGGNSPLHF.

The V gene is TRBV18, the J gene TRBJ2-3; 8 nucleotides match TRBD2. The CDR3 runs 15 residues. Germline CDR1 and CDR2: KGHSH and LQKENI. V shed 6 bases and J 1 base; nucleotides not matched to a gene: 6. The CDR3, as DNA: TGTGCCAGCTCCCCCCTTAGCGGGGGCACAGATACGCAGTATTTT. Encoded protein: CASSPLSGGTDTQYF. Using reference TRBV18 and TRBJ2-3 for the parts outside the CDR3, the full variable domain is NAGVMQNPRHLVRRRGQEARLRCSPMKGHSHVYWYRQLPEEGLKFMVYLQKENIIDESGMPKERFSAEFPKEGPSILRIQQVVRGDSAAYFCASSPLSGGTDTQYFGPGTRLTVL.

The gene calls are TRBV6-6 and TRBJ2-1; TRBD2 matches 7 bases. V dropped 6 bases and J dropped 8; count of bases not matched to a gene: 10. The length of the CDR3 is 14 residues. Germline V gives CDR1 MNHNY, CDR2 SVGAGI (reference sequence). CDR3 bases: TGTGCCAGCAGATCCCGCGGGGGTTGGGATGAGCAGTTCTTC. This gives the protein CASRSRGGWDEQFF.

The chain joins TRBV27 to TRBJ2-7, with TRBD1 as a possible D gene (7 bases). This CDR3 is built from 14 residues. Germline V gene data show CDR1 as MNHEY and CDR2 as SMNVEV (reference sequence). The ends were cut back, 6 bases at V and 4 bases at J, with 16 bases in the middle. CDR3 loop: CASRKGGAGYEQYF. The DNA for the CDR3 is TGTGCCAGCAGGAAAGGGGGCGCGGGGTACGAGCAGTACTTC.